The rows below give T cell receptor beta chains drawn from one sample of a study of blood T cell repertoires in COVID-19. Profiled with immunoSEQ multiplex PCR; TCRdb holds only in-frame clones, not every one. This table holds 250,000 to 350,000 clones, 88% found once. What was sequenced was PBMCs or T cells enriched from blood (not recorded which). The receptors stem from a woman aged 50 to 60 who had recovered from COVID-19. Both conserved end residues are part of each CDR3. The order of the fields is clone size, V gene, D gene, J gene, CDR3 protein, CDR3 DNA. The D gene is left open where the match is weak. Clone sizes are given selectively: once, few, many, or a class where the clone is expanded.

>-|TRBV29-1|-|TRBJ1-1
CSVGVGAGSTMNTEAFF
TGCAGCGTTGGGGTAGGTGCGGGGTCTACAATGAACACTGAAGCTTTCTTT
>-|TRBV27|-|TRBJ1-5
CASGTKGWSNQPQHF
TGTGCCAGCGGGACTAAGGGATGGAGCAATCAGCCCCAGCATTTT
>-|TRBV6-5|-|TRBJ2-7
CASSYSQLRSSYEQYF
TGTGCCAGCAGTTACTCGCAGCTGAGGAGCTCCTACGAGCAGTACTTC
>-|TRBV3-1/TRBV3-2|TRBD2|TRBJ2-2
CASSRQGLAGGPANTGELFF
TGTGCCAGCAGCCGCCAGGGACTAGCGGGAGGGCCGGCGAACACCGGGGAGCTGTTTTTT
>-|TRBV4-2|-|TRBJ2-1
CASSQDTGGEQFF
TGTGCCAGCAGCCAAGATACCGGGGGTGAGCAGTTCTTC
>-|TRBV4-3|TRBD1|TRBJ1-2
CASSSQGARGYTF
TGCGCCAGCAGTTCGCAGGGGGCGAGGGGCTACACCTTC
>few|TRBV6-5|TRBD1|TRBJ1-2
CASSLTGDNYGYTF
TGTGCCAGCAGTTTAACAGGGGATAACTATGGCTACACCTTC
>-|TRBV6-2/TRBV6-3|TRBD1|TRBJ1-1
CASSRTGPIAEAFF
TGTGCCAGCAGTCGGACAGGGCCCATAGCTGAAGCTTTCTTT
>-|TRBV9|-|TRBJ1-4
CASSVGQRGEKLFF
TGTGCCAGCAGCGTAGGTCAGAGAGGGGAAAAACTGTTTTTT
>-|TRBV5-5|TRBD1|TRBJ1-5
CASSWGQIANQPQHF
TGTGCCAGCAGCTGGGGACAGATAGCCAATCAGCCCCAGCATTTT
>-|TRBV28|-|TRBJ2-7
CASSTRFYEQYF
TGTGCCAGCAGTACTCGGTTCTACGAGCAGTACTTC
>-|TRBV24-1|-|TRBJ1-2
CATSDELANYGYTF
TGTGCCACCAGTGACGAGCTAGCTAACTATGGCTACACCTTC
>-|TRBV19|TRBD1|TRBJ1-5
CASTRRPGTDSNQPQHF
TGTGCCAGTACTCGTCGGCCCGGGACAGATAGCAATCAGCCCCAGCATTTT
>once|TRBV11-2|TRBD2|TRBJ2-2
CASRGTSGITLFGELFF
TGTGCCAGCAGGGGGACTAGCGGGATAACGTTGTTCGGGGAGCTGTTTTTT
>-|TRBV29-1|-|TRBJ1-3
CSVERLSGPENTIYF
TGCAGCGTTGAAAGACTTTCGGGTCCGGAAAACACCATATATTTT
>-|TRBV11-2|-|TRBJ1-6
CASSLQGNSPLHF
TGTGCCAGCAGCTTGCAGGGGAATTCACCCCTCCACTTT
>-|TRBV3-1/TRBV3-2|TRBD1|TRBJ1-5
CASSQGQGYQPQHF
TGTGCCAGCAGCCAGGGACAGGGGTATCAGCCCCAGCATTTT
>-|TRBV7-2|TRBD2|TRBJ2-1
CASSRTSGSPNEQFF
TGTGCCAGCAGCCGCACTAGCGGGAGTCCCAATGAGCAGTTCTTC
>-|TRBV4-1|-|TRBJ1-4
CASSQGQGNEKLFF
TGCGCCAGCAGCCAAGGGCAGGGGAATGAAAAACTGTTTTTT
>-|TRBV6-5|-|TRBJ1-2
CASSYPTGGYTF
TGTGCCAGCAGTTACCCCACGGGTGGCTACACCTTC
>-|TRBV2|TRBD2|TRBJ2-3
CASSPGTSGRTDTQYF
TGTGCCAGCAGTCCCGGGACTAGCGGGAGGACAGATACGCAGTATTTT
>-|TRBV5-1|-|TRBJ1-6
CASRGGTRENSPLHF
TGCGCCAGCAGGGGCGGGACCCGCGAAAATTCACCCCTCCACTTT
>-|TRBV11-2|-|TRBJ1-4
CASRDNRVREKLFF
TGTGCCAGCAGGGACAACAGGGTCCGTGAAAAACTGTTTTTT
>-|TRBV2|TRBD1|TRBJ1-1
CASSEEGAPTEAFF
TGTGCCAGCAGTGAAGAGGGGGCGCCCACTGAAGCTTTCTTT
>-|TRBV30|-|TRBJ1-5
CAWSRAAGQPQHF
TGTGCCTGGAGTAGGGCGGCGGGTCAGCCCCAGCATTTT
>-|TRBV5-6|TRBD1|TRBJ1-6
CASSTGTGVSDSPLHF
TGTGCCAGCAGTACCGGGACAGGGGTATCTGATTCACCCCTCCACTTT
>few|TRBV9|TRBD1|TRBJ1-3
CASSPGTGVGNTIYF
TGTGCCAGCAGCCCTGGGACAGGGGTTGGAAACACCATATATTTT
>-|TRBV20-1|-|TRBJ1-2
CSASRGYGYTF
TGCAGTGCTAGCAGAGGCTATGGCTACACCTTC
>-|TRBV18|TRBD1|TRBJ1-1
CASSPPGQGRLNTEAFF
TGTGCCAGCTCACCTCCGGGACAGGGGAGGTTGAACACTGAAGCTTTCTTT
>-|TRBV2|-|TRBJ2-5
CASSEPQDGETQYF
TGTGCCAGCAGTGAACCTCAGGATGGGGAGACCCAGTACTTC
>-|TRBV5-6|-|TRBJ1-2
CASSLGGHSKTYGYTF
TGTGCCAGCAGCTTGGGAGGACACTCTAAGACCTATGGCTACACCTTC
>-|TRBV27|-|TRBJ1-2
CASSLDGDGRGYGYTF
TGTGCCAGCAGTTTAGACGGGGATGGTCGGGGCTATGGCTACACCTTC
>-|TRBV18|-|TRBJ1-1
CASSPADWRRLNPGFGNTEAFF
TGTGCCAGCTCACCAGCGGATTGGCGCAGACTAAACCCCGGTTTTGGGAACACTGAAGCTTTCTTT
>once|TRBV27|-|TRBJ1-1
CASSLPGKGPNTEAFF
TGTGCCAGCAGTTTGCCGGGCAAGGGGCCGAACACTGAAGCTTTCTTT
>-|TRBV7-2|TRBD1|TRBJ1-6
CASSPGQYNSPLHF
TGTGCCAGCAGCCCGGGACAGTATAATTCACCCCTCCACTTT
>-|TRBV20-1|-|TRBJ2-5
CSASGRATVQETQYF
TGCAGTGCTAGTGGCAGGGCGACAGTACAAGAGACCCAGTACTTC
>-|TRBV29-1|-|TRBJ2-3
CSVTRGTDTQYF
TGCAGCGTTACCAGGGGCACAGATACGCAGTATTTT
>-|TRBV4-1|TRBD1|TRBJ1-1
CASSLPGQGAHPEAFF
TGCGCCAGCAGCTTACCCGGACAGGGGGCGCACCCTGAAGCTTTCTTT
>-|TRBV18|TRBD1|TRBJ2-4
CASSPPIGQGFLAKNIQYF
TGTGCCAGCTCACCACCAATCGGACAGGGATTCCTAGCCAAAAACATTCAGTACTTC
>-|TRBV5-1|-|TRBJ1-1
CASSQQGLGTEAFF
TGCGCCAGCAGCCAACAGGGTCTTGGCACTGAAGCTTTCTTT
>-|TRBV6-5|-|TRBJ1-5
CASTGQYSNQPQHF
TGTGCCAGCACCGGACAGTATAGCAATCAGCCCCAGCATTTT